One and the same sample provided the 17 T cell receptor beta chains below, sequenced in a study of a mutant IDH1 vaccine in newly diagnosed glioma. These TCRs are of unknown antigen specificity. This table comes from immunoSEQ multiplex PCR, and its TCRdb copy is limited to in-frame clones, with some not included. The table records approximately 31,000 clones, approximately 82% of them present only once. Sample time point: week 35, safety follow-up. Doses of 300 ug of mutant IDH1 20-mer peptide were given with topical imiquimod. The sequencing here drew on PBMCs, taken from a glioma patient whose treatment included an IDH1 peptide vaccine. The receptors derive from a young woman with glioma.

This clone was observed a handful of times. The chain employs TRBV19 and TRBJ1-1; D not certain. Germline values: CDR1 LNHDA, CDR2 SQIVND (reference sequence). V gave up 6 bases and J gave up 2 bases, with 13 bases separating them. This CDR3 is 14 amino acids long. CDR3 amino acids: CASRRVRVNTEAFF. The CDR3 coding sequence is TGTGCCAGTAGGAGGGTAAGGGTAAACACTGAAGCTTTCTTT.

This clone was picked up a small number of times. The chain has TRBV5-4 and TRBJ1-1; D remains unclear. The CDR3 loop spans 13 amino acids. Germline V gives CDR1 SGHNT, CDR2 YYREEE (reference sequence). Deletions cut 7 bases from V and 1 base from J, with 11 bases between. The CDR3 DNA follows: TGTGCCAGCCTAAAAAACACGAACACTGAAGCTTTCTTT. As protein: CASLKNTNTEAFF.

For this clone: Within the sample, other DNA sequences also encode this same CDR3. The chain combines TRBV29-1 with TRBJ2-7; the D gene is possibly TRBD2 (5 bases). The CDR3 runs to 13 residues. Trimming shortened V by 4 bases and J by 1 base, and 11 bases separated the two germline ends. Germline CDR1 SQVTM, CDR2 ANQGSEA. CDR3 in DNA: TGCAGCGTTGGTGCGGGCAGTTCCTACGAGCAGTACTTC. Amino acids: CSVGAGSSYEQYF.

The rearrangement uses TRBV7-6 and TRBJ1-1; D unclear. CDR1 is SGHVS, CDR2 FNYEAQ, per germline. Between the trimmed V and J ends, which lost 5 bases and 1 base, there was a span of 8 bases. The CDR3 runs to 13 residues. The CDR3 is CASSREANTEAFF. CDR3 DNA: TGTGCCAGCAGCCGAGAAGCGAACACTGAAGCTTTCTTT.

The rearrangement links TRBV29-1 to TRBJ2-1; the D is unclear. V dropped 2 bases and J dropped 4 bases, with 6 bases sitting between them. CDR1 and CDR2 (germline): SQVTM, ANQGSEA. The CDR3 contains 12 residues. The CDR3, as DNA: TGCAGCGTTGAACCCGTGTACAATGAGCAGTTCTTC. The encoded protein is CSVEPVYNEQFF.

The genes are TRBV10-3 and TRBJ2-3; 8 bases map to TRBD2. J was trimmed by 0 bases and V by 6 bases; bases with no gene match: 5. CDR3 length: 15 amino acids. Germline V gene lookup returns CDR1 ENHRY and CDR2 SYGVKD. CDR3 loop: CAISRLAISTDTQYF. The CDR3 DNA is TGTGCCATCAGCAGACTAGCGATTAGCACAGATACGCAGTATTTT.

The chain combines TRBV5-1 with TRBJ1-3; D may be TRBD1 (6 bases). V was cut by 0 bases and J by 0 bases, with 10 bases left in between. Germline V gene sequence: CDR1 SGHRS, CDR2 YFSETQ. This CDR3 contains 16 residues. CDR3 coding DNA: TGCGCCAGCAGCTTGGGGACAGCTTACTCTGGAAACACCATATATTTT. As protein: CASSLGTAYSGNTIYF.

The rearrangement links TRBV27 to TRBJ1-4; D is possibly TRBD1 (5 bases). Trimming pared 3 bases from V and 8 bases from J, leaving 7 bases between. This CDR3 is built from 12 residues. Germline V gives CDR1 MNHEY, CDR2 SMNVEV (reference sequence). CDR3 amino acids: CASSFRGEKLFF. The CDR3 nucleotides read TGTGCCAGCAGTTTTCGGGGCGAAAAACTGTTTTTT.

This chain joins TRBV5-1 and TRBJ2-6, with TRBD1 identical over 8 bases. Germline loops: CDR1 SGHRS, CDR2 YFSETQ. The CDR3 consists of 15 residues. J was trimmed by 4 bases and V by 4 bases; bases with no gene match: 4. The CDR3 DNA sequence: TGCGCCAGCAGCCCGACAGGGGCCGGGGCCAACGTCCTGACTTTC. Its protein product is CASSPTGAGANVLTF. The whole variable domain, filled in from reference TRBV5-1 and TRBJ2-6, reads KAGVTQTPRYLIKTRGQQVTLSCSPISGHRSVSWYQQTPGQGLQFLFEYFSETQRNKGNFPGRFSGRQFSNSRSEMNVSTLELGDSALYLCASSPTGAGANVLTFGAGSRLTVL.

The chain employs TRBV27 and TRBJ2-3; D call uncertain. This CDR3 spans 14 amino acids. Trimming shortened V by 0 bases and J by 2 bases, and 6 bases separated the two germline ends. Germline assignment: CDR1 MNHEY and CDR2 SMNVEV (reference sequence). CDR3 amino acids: CASSLSETTDTQYF. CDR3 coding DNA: TGTGCCAGCAGTTTATCGGAAACCACAGATACGCAGTATTTT.

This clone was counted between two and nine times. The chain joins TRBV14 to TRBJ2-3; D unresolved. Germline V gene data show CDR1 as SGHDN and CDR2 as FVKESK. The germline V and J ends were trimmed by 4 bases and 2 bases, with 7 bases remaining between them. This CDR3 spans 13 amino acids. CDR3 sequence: CASSPWDTDTQYF. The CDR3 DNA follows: TGTGCCAGCAGCCCCTGGGACACAGATACGCAGTATTTT.

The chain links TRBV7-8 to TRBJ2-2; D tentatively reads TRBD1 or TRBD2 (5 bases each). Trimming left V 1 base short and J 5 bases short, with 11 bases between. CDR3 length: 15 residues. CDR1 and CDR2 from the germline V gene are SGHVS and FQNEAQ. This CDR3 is CASSLGRWGTGELFF. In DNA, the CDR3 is TGTGCCAGCAGCTTAGGTCGTTGGGGGACCGGGGAGCTGTTTTTT.

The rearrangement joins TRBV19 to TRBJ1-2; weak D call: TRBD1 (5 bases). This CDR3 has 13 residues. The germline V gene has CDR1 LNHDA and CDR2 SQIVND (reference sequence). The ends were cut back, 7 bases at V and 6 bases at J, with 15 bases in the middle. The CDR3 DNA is TGTGCCAGTACCTCGGGGGTAGTCCATGGCTACACCTTC. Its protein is CASTSGVVHGYTF.

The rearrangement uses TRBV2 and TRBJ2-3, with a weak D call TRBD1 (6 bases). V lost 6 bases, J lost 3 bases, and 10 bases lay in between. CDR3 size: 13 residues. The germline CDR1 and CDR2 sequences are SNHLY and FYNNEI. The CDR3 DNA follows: TGTGCCAGCAGAAGGACAGCAACAGATACGCAGTATTTT. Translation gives CASRRTATDTQYF.

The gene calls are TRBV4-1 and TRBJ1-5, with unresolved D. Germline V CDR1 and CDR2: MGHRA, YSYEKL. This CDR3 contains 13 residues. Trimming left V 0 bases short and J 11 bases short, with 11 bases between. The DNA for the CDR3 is TGCGCCAGCAGCCAAGAGGAAGACCTCTCCCAGCATTTT. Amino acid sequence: CASSQEEDLSQHF.

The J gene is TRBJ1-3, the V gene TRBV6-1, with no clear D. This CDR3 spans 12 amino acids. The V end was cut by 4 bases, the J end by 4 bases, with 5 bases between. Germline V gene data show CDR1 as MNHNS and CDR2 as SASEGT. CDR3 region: CASSVWGNTIYF. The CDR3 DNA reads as TGTGCCAGCAGTGTATGGGGAAACACCATATATTTT.

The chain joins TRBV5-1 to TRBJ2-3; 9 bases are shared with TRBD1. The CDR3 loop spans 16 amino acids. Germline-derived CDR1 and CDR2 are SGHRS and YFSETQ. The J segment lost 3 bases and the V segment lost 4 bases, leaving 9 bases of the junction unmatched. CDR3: CASSGLGQGFTDTQYF. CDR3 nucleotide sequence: TGCGCCAGCAGCGGGTTAGGACAGGGGTTTACAGATACGCAGTATTTT.